The 29 T cell receptor beta chains below all came from one sample that was sequenced in a study of blood T cells in healthy people across ages. Then a second PCR, running about 6 to 11 cycles, was carried out with a sample-barcoded 5' primer and a J-beta primer mix. Each CDR3 protein is one row after TCRdb ran MiXCR on the 5' RACE reads. The sample includes over a million distinct CDR3 sequences, 45% to 70% of them seen just once. Material for sequencing was blood. The receptors were gathered from a man younger than 30 in good health.

The chain recombines TRBV15 with TRBJ2-1; D tentatively fits TRBD1 or TRBD2 (5 bases each). CDR1 and CDR2 (germline): LNHNV, YYDKDF (reference sequence). V shed 0 bases and J shed 10 bases, with 22 bases lying between them. The CDR3 runs to 17 residues. The CDR3, as DNA: TGTGCCACCAGCAGAGATCTTGGGACGGTGAGCTCCTACGAGCAGTTCTTC. Translated, it gives CATSRDLGTVSSYEQFF.

The rearrangement uses TRBV5-4 and TRBJ1-1, with D possibly being TRBD1 (6 bases). V was pared by 4 bases and J by 0 bases, with 16 bases between. The length of the CDR3 is 16 residues. CDR1 SGHNT and CDR2 YYREEE come from the germline V gene (reference sequence). CDR3 residues: CASSGGQILMNTEAFF. CDR3 bases: TGTGCCAGCAGCGGCGGACAGATTCTCATGAACACTGAAGCTTTCTTT.

To note about this clonotype: A junction end diverges from the germline sequence, so it may reflect a read error. J is TRBJ1-1 and V is TRBV14; D may be TRBD1 (6 bases). Germline values: CDR1 SGHDN, CDR2 FVKESK. The length of the CDR3 is 14 residues. Here the CDR3 reads CAGSLNRVWTEAFF. CDR3 DNA sequence: TGTGCCGGCAGCCTAAACAGGGTTTGGACTGAAGCTTTCTTT. Combining the CDR3 with reference TRBV14 and TRBJ1-1 gives the whole variable domain EAGVTQFPSHSVIEKGQTVTLRCDPISGHDNLYWYRRVMGKEIKFLLHFVKESKQDESGMPNNRFLAERTGGTYSTLKVQPAELEDSGVYFCAGSLNRVWTEAFFGQGTRLTVV.

CDR3 sequence reads: CASSVGLLYEQYF. The CDR3 coding sequence is TGTGCCAGCAGCGTCGGACTGCTCTACGAGCAGTACTTC. The gene calls are TRBV11-2 and TRBJ2-7, with a weak D call TRBD2 (5 bases). Germline-derived CDR1 and CDR2 are SGHAT and FQNNGV. The CDR3 runs to 13 residues. Between the trimmed V and J ends, which lost 5 bases and 3 bases, there was a span of 11 bases.

Only a few counts were recorded for this clonotype. This chain uses TRBV7-9 with TRBJ2-5; TRBD2 matches at 11 bases. The J call may be incorrect, as the DNA end agrees better with TRBJ2-7. Germline values: CDR1 SEHNR, CDR2 FQNEAQ (reference sequence). The CDR3 is 15 amino acids. This CDR3 reads CASSSGTSGLYEQYF. CDR3 coding DNA: TGTGCCAGCAGCTCCGGGACTAGCGGATTATACGAGCAGTACTTC.

This sequence joins TRBV27 and TRBJ2-5; TRBD2 aligns across 12 bases. Trimming cost V 7 bases and J 5 bases; bases outside gene matches: 17. CDR1 and CDR2 (germline): MNHEY, SMNVEV (reference sequence). CDR3 length: 18 residues. In DNA, the CDR3 is TGTGCCAGCAAAAAGAATGGGCTAGCGGGAGGGTTCGGGGAGACCCAGTACTTC. Its translation is CASKKNGLAGGFGETQYF.

This clonotype appeared once. The chain uses TRBV4-3 and TRBJ2-3; possibly TRBD1 or TRBD2 for D (5 bases each). The CDR3 totals 17 residues. The germline gives CDR1 LGHNA, CDR2 YSLEER. V lost 3 bases and J 0 bases, leaving 16 bases between the germline ends. DNA for the CDR3: TGCGCCAGCAGCCAGCGGGCAGGGTCCGGTAGCACAGATACGCAGTATTTT. It is translated as CASSQRAGSGSTDTQYF.

The CDR3 region has the DNA TGCAGTGCTAGCCGACACGACACCTACGAGCAGTACTTC. Its protein is CSASRHDTYEQYF. The chain recombines TRBV20-1 with TRBJ2-7; no definite D call. Trimming took off 3 bases at V and 2 bases at J, with 11 bases between the two ends. Germline assignment: CDR1 DFQATT and CDR2 SNEGSKA (reference sequence). The CDR3 runs to 13 residues.

This clonotype has just a few counts. This rearrangement joins TRBV10-3 to TRBJ2-7; 13 bases are shared with TRBD2. V shed 6 bases and J 5 bases; nucleotides not matched to a gene: 10. This CDR3 region has 16 residues. Germline V gives CDR1 ENHRY, CDR2 SYGVKD. CDR3 amino acids: CAISSPSGLAGNEQYF. The DNA of the CDR3 is TGTGCCATCAGCTCCCCTTCGGGACTAGCGGGGAACGAGCAGTACTTC.

This clonotype has only one observation. V is TRBV4-1 and J is TRBJ1-5; D not certain. Trimming removed 0 bases from V and 4 bases from J, with 7 bases in between. Germline assignment: CDR1 MGHRA and CDR2 YSYEKL. CDR3 length: 14 amino acids. The CDR3 DNA is TGCGCCAGCAGCCAAGATTGGCAGAATCAGCCCCAGCATTTT. Protein sequence: CASSQDWQNQPQHF.

In its sample, this clonotype was seen once. The rearrangement uses TRBV29-1 and TRBJ1-6, with 9 bases identical to TRBD1. V lost 6 bases, J lost 6 bases, and 6 bases stayed unmatched. Germline V gene data show CDR1 as SQVTM and CDR2 as ANQGSEA. The CDR3 totals 14 residues. For the CDR3, the DNA is TGCAGCGTCCTGACAGGGGGTGTTAATTCACCCCTCCACTTT. This translates into CSVLTGGVNSPLHF.

This sequence joins TRBV20-1 and TRBJ2-1, with D possibly matching TRBD1 (5 bases). The CDR3 covers 14 residues. V lost 3 bases and J 7 bases, leaving 16 bases between the germline ends. The germline V gene encodes CDR1 DFQATT and CDR2 SNEGSKA (reference sequence). The CDR3 DNA reads as TGCAGTGCTAGTGGGGCTCTCCTCCTTAATGAGCAGTTCTTC. Its protein product is CSASGALLLNEQFF.

CDR3 bases: TGCGCCAGCAGCTTGGGCCGGACTAGCGGGAGTGCCTACGAGCAGTACTTC. Translating it yields CASSLGRTSGSAYEQYF. This chain links TRBV5-1 with TRBJ2-7, with 13 bases identical to TRBD2. V lost 0 bases and J lost 2; bases outside the gene matches: 5. The CDR3 has 17 residues. Per the germline V gene, CDR1 is SGHRS and CDR2 is YFSETQ.

Only a few counts were recorded for this clonotype. The V and J genes are TRBV4-2 and TRBJ1-6; D is undetermined. This CDR3 comprises 15 residues. Germline V gives CDR1 LGHNA, CDR2 YNFKEQ. Trimming took off 0 bases at V and 7 bases at J, with 10 bases between the two ends. The CDR3 region has the DNA TGTGCCAGCAGCCAAGAAAGGGTGTGGAATTCACCCCTCCACTTT. Translated: CASSQERVWNSPLHF.

The genes are TRBV5-1 and TRBJ1-2; possibly TRBD1 for D (5 bases). Germline CDR1 reads SGHRS; CDR2 reads YFSETQ. V lost 4 bases and J 3 bases, leaving 13 bases between the germline ends. The CDR3 is made up of 14 amino acids. CDR3 in amino acids: CASSPGRLDYGYTF. The CDR3 bases are TGCGCCAGCAGCCCGGGACGGTTAGACTATGGCTACACCTTC.

The J gene is TRBJ1-4, the V gene TRBV10-3; 8 bases match TRBD1. J gave up 8 bases and V 10 bases, and 12 bases lay outside the gene matches. This CDR3 has 14 residues. Germline lookup yields CDR1 ENHRY and CDR2 SYGVKD. CDR3 protein: CASARQGSAEKLFF. CDR3 sequence (DNA): TGTGCCAGCGCGAGACAGGGGAGTGCGGAAAAACTGTTTTTT.

The chain carries TRBV6-5 and TRBJ1-1; perhaps TRBD1 as D (6 bases). V lost 6 bases and J lost 5, with 16 bases in between. Germline CDR1 and CDR2: MNHEY and SVGAGI. The CDR3 has 14 residues. CDR3 DNA: TGTGCCAGCAGGATACAGGGACCTCAGACTGAAGCTTTCTTT. The encoded protein is CASRIQGPQTEAFF.

The rearrangement joins TRBV21-1 to TRBJ1-1. TRBV21-1 is marked as a pseudogene. This CDR3 contains 16 residues. CDR3 loop: CAILPGNFSRNTEAFF. Here the CDR3 DNA reads TGTGCCATCCTACCTGGCAATTTCTCAAGGAACACTGAAGCTTTCTTT.

In regard to this clonotype: The junction departs from germline at one end; a sequencing error may be responsible. The V call is TRBV10-3, the J call TRBJ2-1; D possibly matches TRBD1 or TRBD2 (6 bases each). CDR3 length equals 15 residues. Germline V CDR1 and CDR2: ENHRY, SYGVKD. The CDR3 coding sequence is TGTGTCATCAGTGAGCTAGGGGGGTCCTACAATGAGCAGTTCTTC. Amino acids: CVISELGGSYNEQFF.

This chain joins TRBV29-1 and TRBJ1-1; a possible D gene is TRBD1 (5 bases). CDR1 is SQVTM, CDR2 ANQGSEA, per germline. The CDR3 has 12 residues. V was pared by 3 bases and J by 10 bases, with 15 bases between. The DNA of the CDR3 is TGCAGCGTTGATCGTATTGGGGGTGGAGCTTTCTTT. Protein sequence: CSVDRIGGGAFF.

This clonotype was observed a handful of times. The rearrangement joins TRBV29-1 to TRBJ2-1; 9 bases line up with TRBD1. Germline V CDR1 and CDR2: SQVTM, ANQGSEA. The CDR3 is made up of 14 amino acids. For the CDR3, the DNA is TGCAGTGGGAGTCGGACAGGGGCCTACAATGAGCAGTTCTTC. Translation gives CSGSRTGAYNEQFF.

CDR3 DNA: TGTGCCAGCAACCCGGGACAGGGAGGTCAGCCCCAGCATTTT. It encodes CASNPGQGGQPQHF. The chain joins TRBV6-5 to TRBJ1-5; 9 nucleotides line up with TRBD1. V shed 7 bases, J shed 6 bases, and the junction held 7 bases outside the gene matches. This CDR3 is 14 amino acids long. The germline gives CDR1 MNHEY, CDR2 SVGAGI.

V gene TRBV25-1 combines with J gene TRBJ1-2; D ambiguous. V was pared by 8 bases and J by 6 bases, with 16 bases between. The CDR3 consists of 13 residues. CDR1 and CDR2 (germline): MGHDK, SYGVNS. This CDR3 is CASAIAGSHGYTF. For the CDR3, the DNA is TGTGCCAGCGCCATCGCAGGTTCGCATGGCTACACCTTC.

The chain uses TRBV20-1 and TRBJ2-3; the match to TRBD1 covers 7 bases. This CDR3 is 14 amino acids long. Germline loops: CDR1 DFQATT, CDR2 SNEGSKA (reference sequence). The V gene end was trimmed by 5 bases and the J gene end by 5 bases; junction bases not matched to a gene: 10. DNA of the CDR3: TGCAGTGCTCCGCCCCTAACAGGGGTAGATACGCAGTATTTT. Protein product: CSAPPLTGVDTQYF.

The chain links TRBV20-1 to TRBJ1-6; TRBD1 might be the D (6 bases). The CDR3 runs to 16 residues. V gave up 5 bases and J gave up 9 bases, with 23 bases separating them. Germline CDR1 is DFQATT and CDR2 is SNEGSKA (reference sequence). This chain's CDR3 is CSAPNTTGRDGSPLHF. The CDR3 DNA follows: TGCAGTGCTCCAAACACGACAGGACGGGATGGTTCACCCCTCCACTTT.

The chain links TRBV4-2 to TRBJ1-1, with D hard to call. This CDR3 is 12 amino acids long. V gave up 4 bases and J gave up 7 bases, with 10 bases separating them. Germline V gene data show CDR1 as LGHNA and CDR2 as YNFKEQ. As DNA, the CDR3 is TGTGCCAGCAGCCTAGGGAGAATTGAAGCTTTCTTT. It is translated as CASSLGRIEAFF.

V usage is TRBV11-2 and J usage is TRBJ1-4, with unresolved D. The CDR3 covers 16 residues. CDR1 and CDR2 (germline): SGHAT, FQNNGV. Between the trimmed V and J ends, which lost 2 bases and 3 bases, there was a span of 13 bases. The CDR3 sequence is CASSLYLNEANEKLFF. CDR3 nucleotides: TGTGCCAGCAGCTTATACCTCAACGAGGCTAATGAAAAACTGTTTTTT.

This clonotype was found a few times. The chain carries TRBV7-8 and TRBJ2-3; weak D call: TRBD1 (6 bases). Trimming shortened V by 7 bases and J by 3 bases, and 26 bases separated the two germline ends. The CDR3 consists of 18 residues. Germline V gene lookup returns CDR1 SGHVS and CDR2 FQNEAQ. The CDR3 DNA reads TGTGCCAGCACACCCGAAGGACCAGGGGCTCTTTGGACAGATACGCAGTATTTT. This sequence encodes CASTPEGPGALWTDTQYF.

The chain is built from TRBV24-1 and TRBJ2-3; 11 positions agree with TRBD1. Germline values: CDR1 KGHDR, CDR2 SFDVKD. J gave up 4 bases and V 5 bases, and 4 bases lay outside the gene matches. The CDR3 runs 15 residues. The CDR3 DNA reads TGTGCCACCAGTGTCCCGGGACAGGGGGCAGATACGCAGTATTTT. The encoded protein is CATSVPGQGADTQYF.